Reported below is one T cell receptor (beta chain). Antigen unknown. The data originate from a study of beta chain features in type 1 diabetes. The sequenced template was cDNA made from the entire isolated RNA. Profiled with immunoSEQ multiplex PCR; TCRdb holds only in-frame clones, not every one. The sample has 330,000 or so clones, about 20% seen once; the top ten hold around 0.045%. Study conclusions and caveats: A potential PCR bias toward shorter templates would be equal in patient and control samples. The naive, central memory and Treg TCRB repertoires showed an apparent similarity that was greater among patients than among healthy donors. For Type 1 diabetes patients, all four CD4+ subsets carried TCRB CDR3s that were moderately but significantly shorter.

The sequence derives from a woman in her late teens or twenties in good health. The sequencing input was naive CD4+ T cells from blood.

Here the CDR3 reads CASSNRGETQYF. CDR3 DNA sequence: TGTGCCAGTAGCAACAGGGGTGAGACCCAGTACTTC. The chain has TRBV19 and TRBJ2-5; 7 nucleotides agree with TRBD1. Germline V CDR1 and CDR2: LNHDA, SQIVND (reference sequence). With 6 bases clipped from V and 5 bases from J, the junction kept 3 bases outside the gene matches. The CDR3 sequence is 12 residues long. The full variable domain, completed using reference TRBV19 and TRBJ2-5, is DGGITQSPKYLFRKEGQNVTLSCEQNLNHDAMYWYRQDPGQGLRLIYYSQIVNDFQKGDIAEGYSVSREKKESFPLTVTSAQKNPTAFYLCASSNRGETQYFGPGTRLLVL.